The present entry profiles one T cell receptor (beta chain) with its context. The sample comes from a study of T cell changes during pregnancy in multiple sclerosis. Profiled with immunoSEQ multiplex PCR; TCRdb holds only in-frame clones, not every one. Of roughly 32,000 clones listed, around 91% are singletons. CDR1 and CDR2 (germline): PRHDT, FYEKMQ (reference sequence). V lost 5 bases and J 2 bases, leaving 10 bases between the germline ends. The CDR3 covers 13 residues. Sequences were derived from CD8+ T cells from peripheral blood mononuclear cells, sampled in the second trimester of pregnancy. The chain combines TRBV13 with TRBJ2-7, with D perhaps matching TRBD1 (5 bases). The receptor was derived from a female donor in good health, enrolled as a control in a pregnancy study. The chain's CDR3 is CASSTGRAYEQYF. CDR3 in DNA: TGTGCCAGCAGCACGGGCAGGGCCTACGAGCAGTACTTC.